This T cell receptor (beta chain) was identified during a study of untreated major depressive disorder. Study results and caveats: Three preselected Vbeta families were the sole sequencing comparisons. Each subject's top five TRBV05-01 clones were all private.

V was pared by 4 bases and J by 6 bases, with 13 bases between. There are 14 residues in the CDR3. Germline V gene lookup returns CDR1 LNHDA and CDR2 SQIVND (reference sequence). As for this clone: Its antigen is as yet unknown.

The table came from immunoSEQ multiplex PCR; TCRdb's copy has only in-frame clones and leaves some out. Among fewer than 25,000 clones listed, approximately 87% were seen once. Every participant had European ancestry. No current or lifetime mood disorder and depressive symptom score of 5 or less defined controls. Sequencing used CD4+ T cells from PBMCs. The J gene is TRBJ1-5, the V gene TRBV19; a weak D match, TRBD1 (6 bases). The receptor comes from a woman aged 30 to 39 in good health. CDR3 bases: TGTGCCAGTAGTAGGGGCCCACAGGGTCAGCCCCAGCATTTT. Its protein product is CASSRGPQGQPQHF.